These 7 T cell receptor beta chains originate from one sample sequenced in a study of T cell changes during pregnancy in multiple sclerosis. The method was immunoSEQ multiplex PCR; TCRdb's version includes in-frame clones alone and lacks a portion of them. The sample consists of about 40,000 clones, roughly 90% of them appearing once. The sequences come from CD8+ T cells from peripheral blood mononuclear cells, collected before pregnancy. Receptors were obtained from a female donor with multiple sclerosis, enrolled in a pregnancy study.

The chain links TRBV29-1 to TRBJ2-3, with 7 bases lining up with TRBD1. The germline CDR1 and CDR2 sequences are SQVTM and ANQGSEA. The CDR3 extends over 13 amino acids. Trimming removed 3 bases from V and 6 bases from J; junction bases left unmatched: 6. The CDR3 sequence is CSVETGWEDTQYF. The CDR3 nucleotides read TGCAGCGTTGAGACAGGGTGGGAGGATACGCAGTATTTT.

The chain joins TRBV14 to TRBJ1-1; D is unresolved. The V end lost 3 bases, the J end lost 5 bases, and 7 bases lay between the germline ends. Germline lookup yields CDR1 SGHDN and CDR2 FVKESK. The CDR3 is 12 amino acids. The DNA of the CDR3 is TGTGCCAGCAGCCAGTCGGTGACTGAAGCTTTCTTT. Protein sequence: CASSQSVTEAFF.

This chain connects TRBV27 to TRBJ2-3; a weak D match, TRBD2 (5 bases). This CDR3 comprises 13 residues. Trimming left V 3 bases short and J 5 bases short, with 9 bases between. Germline loops: CDR1 MNHEY, CDR2 SMNVEV (reference sequence). The CDR3 spells CASSFGLIDTQYF. The CDR3 coding sequence is TGTGCCAGCAGTTTCGGACTCATAGATACGCAGTATTTT.

This chain uses TRBV4-1 with TRBJ2-1, with a weak D call TRBD2 (5 bases). V was clipped by 0 bases and J by 5 bases, with 14 bases between them. The CDR3 is 16 residues long. CDR1 and CDR2 from the germline V gene are MGHRA and YSYEKL. The CDR3 sequence: CASSQDRSAGHNEQFF. The CDR3 bases are TGCGCCAGCAGCCAAGATAGGTCCGCGGGCCACAATGAGCAGTTCTTC.

The gene calls are TRBV5-1 and TRBJ1-2; TRBD1 matches 7 bases. This CDR3 comprises 14 residues. V was clipped by 4 bases and J by 3 bases; unmatched bases: 6. Germline-derived CDR1 and CDR2 are SGHRS and YFSETQ. CDR3 DNA: TGCGCCAGCAGCGGTTCCAGGGGGGACTATGGCTACACCTTC. Translating gives CASSGSRGDYGYTF.

The chain combines TRBV28 with TRBJ2-1; 7 bases are a match to TRBD2. J gave up 3 bases and V 4 bases, and 12 bases lay outside the gene matches. The CDR3 runs to 17 residues. Germline CDR1 reads MDHEN; CDR2 reads SYDVKM. CDR3 amino acids: CASSSRQIAGSYNEQFF. The CDR3 region has the DNA TGTGCCAGCAGTTCGCGACAAATAGCGGGCAGCTACAATGAGCAGTTCTTC.

V is TRBV9 and J is TRBJ1-2; maybe TRBD1 (6 bases). The CDR3 sequence is 13 residues long. Trimming removed 3 bases from V and 6 bases from J, with 12 bases in between. Germline assignment: CDR1 SGDLS and CDR2 YYNGEE. The DNA of the CDR3 is TGTGCCAGCAGCGATTTGGGGGCCGATGGCTACACCTTC. This translates into CASSDLGADGYTF. The variable domain in full, completed from reference TRBV9 and TRBJ1-2, reads DSGVTQTPKHLITATGQRVTLRCSPRSGDLSVYWYQQSLDQGLQFLIQYYNGEERAKGNILERFSAQQFPDLHSELNLSSLELGDSALYFCASSDLGADGYTFGSGTRLTVV.